Listed here are 20 T cell receptor beta chains from one sample, sequenced in a study of shared clonotypes between healthy human individuals. The assay was immunoSEQ multiplex PCR, and TCRdb's table has in-frame clones only and misses some. The sample carries around 2.1 million clones, approximately 95% recorded once. Sequencing was performed on naive CD4+ T cells sorted from blood. The sample's subset: CD45RA+ positively selected. Source of these receptors: a man between 18 and 35 years old in good health.

The chain couples TRBV30 to TRBJ1-2, with 7 bases identical to TRBD1. The CDR3 spans 13 residues. Germline V gene data show CDR1 as GTSNPN and CDR2 as SVGIG (reference sequence). V was pared by 4 bases and J by 8 bases, with 10 bases of the junction left unmatched. The CDR3 region is CAWTTTGTVGYTF. The CDR3 DNA reads as TGTGCCTGGACCACGACAGGGACTGTGGGCTACACCTTC.

Note on this clone: Other DNA sequences in the sample encode the same CDR3. The chain employs TRBV10-3 and TRBJ1-1; D uncertain. V was cut by 0 bases and J by 8 bases, with 4 bases left in between. The CDR3 has 11 residues. Germline V lookup: CDR1 ENHRY, CDR2 SYGVKD. For the CDR3, the DNA is TGTGCCATCAGTGAGTCGGCGGAAGCTTTCTTT. Translation: CAISESAEAFF.

The chain couples TRBV12-5 to TRBJ2-1; possibly TRBD1 or TRBD2 for D (6 bases each). There are 18 residues in the CDR3. Germline V gives CDR1 LGHNT, CDR2 FRNRAP. Trimming pared 5 bases from V and 8 bases from J, leaving 28 bases between. CDR3 protein: CASGLNTKFGGRVDEQFF. In nucleotides, the CDR3 is TGTGCTAGTGGTCTAAACACCAAATTCGGGGGCCGCGTCGATGAGCAGTTCTTC. Supplemented by reference TRBV12-5 and TRBJ2-1, the full variable domain reads DARVTQTPRHKVTEMGQEVTMRCQPILGHNTVFWYRQTMMQGLELLAYFRNRAPLDDSGMPKDRFSAEMPDATLATLKIQPSEPRDSAVYFCASGLNTKFGGRVDEQFFGPGTRLTVL.

This chain links TRBV6-1 with TRBJ2-3; no definite D call. Looked up from germline, CDR1 is MNHNS and CDR2 is SASEGT. The CDR3 is made up of 15 amino acids. V lost 4 bases, J lost 4 bases, and 15 bases lay in between. CDR3 DNA sequence: TGTGCCAGCAGTGCCTGGGCCAGTTCCGCAGATACGCAGTATTTT. Protein: CASSAWASSADTQYF.

In nucleotides, the CDR3 is TGTGCCTGGAGCCAGGGTTTCCCCCCAGCTATCCAGCCCCAGCATTTT. It is translated as CAWSQGFPPAIQPQHF. The J gene is TRBJ1-5, the V gene TRBV30, with D tentatively TRBD1 (5 bases). The CDR3 has 16 residues. CDR1 and CDR2 (germline): GTSNPN, SVGIG (reference sequence). V dropped 3 bases and J dropped 7 bases, with 22 bases sitting between them.

The J gene is TRBJ1-5, the V gene TRBV2; TRBD1 is a possible D gene (5 bases). This CDR3 region has 13 residues. The germline V gene encodes CDR1 SNHLY and CDR2 FYNNEI. V shed 7 bases and J shed 6 bases, with 13 bases lying between them. CDR3: CASKGQGGQPQHF. The CDR3 DNA sequence: TGTGCCAGCAAGGGGCAGGGTGGTCAGCCCCAGCATTTT.

This rearrangement joins TRBV7-2 to TRBJ2-3; TRBD2 matches 15 bases. The trim removed 5 bases at V and 1 base at J, leaving 4 bases unmatched. The germline V gene has CDR1 SGHTA and CDR2 FQGNSA. This CDR3 spans 17 amino acids. CDR3 protein: CASSPGLAGGRTDTQYF. The CDR3 region has the DNA TGTGCCAGCAGCCCGGGACTAGCGGGAGGACGCACAGATACGCAGTATTTT.

This chain uses TRBV5-6 with TRBJ2-7; weak D call: TRBD2 (6 bases). The CDR3 sequence is 12 residues long. Germline lookup yields CDR1 SGHDT and CDR2 YYEEEE. V was pared by 5 bases and J by 11 bases, with 17 bases between. This chain's CDR3 is CASSRESFREYF. Written as DNA, the CDR3 is TGTGCCAGCAGTCGGGAGTCTTTTAGGGAGTACTTC.

The rearrangement uses TRBV6-1 and TRBJ1-1, with 7 nucleotides matching TRBD1. This CDR3 has 16 amino acids. V was clipped by 4 bases and J by 4 bases; unmatched bases: 12. Germline assignment: CDR1 MNHNS and CDR2 SASEGT. CDR3 nucleotide sequence: TGTGCCAGCAGTGGGAAAGGACAGGCAAAGATCACTGAAGCTTTCTTT. Protein product: CASSGKGQAKITEAFF.

V and J are TRBV6-5 and TRBJ1-1, with D possibly TRBD1 on 5 matching bases. V was shortened by 0 bases and J by 2 bases, with 10 bases between the two germline ends. The germline V gene has CDR1 MNHEY and CDR2 SVGAGI. CDR3 length: 15 residues. DNA for the CDR3: TGTGCCAGCAGTTACTCCGCGACAGCTAACACTGAAGCTTTCTTT. Translated: CASSYSATANTEAFF.

The chain links TRBV1 to TRBJ2-3. TRBV1 is annotated as a pseudogene. The CDR3 consists of 14 residues. DNA of the CDR3: TGCACCAGCAGCCAAGATTACCCTCCAGATACGCAGTATTTT. This translates into CTSSQDYPPDTQYF.

This CDR3 is CASSLDTLTDTQYF. The CDR3 DNA sequence: TGTGCCAGCAGCTTGGACACCCTCACAGATACGCAGTATTTT. This chain links TRBV5-4 with TRBJ2-3; the D is unclear. The length of the CDR3 is 14 residues. Germline values: CDR1 SGHNT, CDR2 YYREEE (reference sequence). V was pared by 0 bases and J by 2 bases, with 7 bases between.

The chain's CDR3 is CASSLREDTQYF. The CDR3 DNA sequence: TGCGCCAGCAGCTTGAGGGAAGATACGCAGTATTTT. The V gene is TRBV5-1, the J gene TRBJ2-3, with unresolved D. This CDR3 has 12 amino acids. Germline V CDR1 and CDR2: SGHRS, YFSETQ. Trimming removed 1 base at V and 5 bases at J, with 5 bases between.

V gene TRBV2 combines with J gene TRBJ2-5, with D perhaps matching TRBD2 (6 bases). Germline lookup yields CDR1 SNHLY and CDR2 FYNNEI. Trimming shortened V by 8 bases and J by 4 bases, and 11 bases separated the two germline ends. This CDR3 is 12 amino acids long. CDR3 protein: CASGGEIETQYF. CDR3 nucleotide sequence: TGTGCCAGCGGCGGGGAGATAGAGACCCAGTACTTC. Based on the CDR3 plus reference TRBV2 and TRBJ2-5, the full variable domain is EPEVTQTPSHQVTQMGQEVILRCVPISNHLYFYWYRQILGQKVEFLVSFYNNEISEKSEIFDDQFSVERPDGSNFTLKIRSTKLEDSAMYFCASGGEIETQYFGPGTRLLVL.

The J gene is TRBJ2-1, the V gene TRBV7-2; D gene unclear. Germline V lookup: CDR1 SGHTA, CDR2 FQGNSA. The V gene lost 4 bases and the J gene lost 9 bases, with 13 bases spanning the gap. This CDR3 has 13 amino acids. This chain's CDR3 is CASSSPRYGEQFF. As DNA, the CDR3 is TGTGCCAGCAGCTCCCCTCGCTATGGTGAGCAGTTCTTC.

The CDR3, as DNA: TGTGCCTGGAACAAATACAATGAGCAGTTCTTC. Encoded protein: CAWNKYNEQFF. V is TRBV30 and J is TRBJ2-1; no firm D call. V was cut by 4 bases and J by 4 bases, with 5 bases left in between. The CDR3 spans 11 residues. CDR1 and CDR2 from the germline V gene are GTSNPN and SVGIG (reference sequence). Based on the CDR3 plus reference TRBV30 and TRBJ2-1, the full variable domain is SQTIHQWPATLVQPVGSPLSLECTVEGTSNPNLYWYRQAAGRGLQLLFYSVGIGQISSEVPQNLSASRPQDRQFILSSKKLLLSDSGFYLCAWNKYNEQFFGPGTRLTVL.

This chain links TRBV23-1 with TRBJ1-6; D is uncertain. TRBV23-1 is assigned to the ORF class and has an uncertain function. The CDR3 contains 18 residues. Trimming shortened V by 2 bases and J by 0 bases, and 14 bases separated the two germline ends. The CDR3 DNA sequence: TGCGCCAGCAGTCAACCGAGATCCTCAAGCTCCTATAATTCACCCCTCCACTTT. Amino acid sequence: CASSQPRSSSSYNSPLHF.

The chain uses TRBV6-6 and TRBJ2-7; 8 nucleotides line up with TRBD2. J was trimmed by 2 bases and V by 2 bases; bases with no gene match: 5. Per the germline V gene, CDR1 is MNHNY and CDR2 is SVGAGI (reference sequence). The CDR3 extends over 15 amino acids. DNA of the CDR3: TGTGCCAGCAGTTACCTGCGGGAGGCCACCTACGAGCAGTACTTC. Encoded protein: CASSYLREATYEQYF.

This sequence joins TRBV2 and TRBJ2-1; 9 bases map to TRBD2. CDR1 and CDR2 from the germline V gene are SNHLY and FYNNEI. This CDR3 has 16 residues. V shed 6 bases and J 1 base; nucleotides not matched to a gene: 7. The CDR3 here is CASSVSGGGSYNEQFF. CDR3 nucleotides: TGTGCCAGCAGCGTTAGCGGGGGCGGGTCCTACAATGAGCAGTTCTTC.

The chain links TRBV9 to TRBJ2-5; 8 bases match TRBD2. Trimming at V came to 8 bases and at J to 1 base, leaving 10 bases not matched to a gene. The CDR3 contains 15 residues. Germline values: CDR1 SGDLS, CDR2 YYNGEE. CDR3 nucleotide sequence: TGTGCCAGTTCTAACGCGGGAGGACCCCAAGAGACCCAGTACTTC. Translated: CASSNAGGPQETQYF. Together with reference TRBV9 and TRBJ2-5, the CDR3 gives the full variable domain: DSGVTQTPKHLITATGQRVTLRCSPRSGDLSVYWYQQSLDQGLQFLIQYYNGEERAKGNILERFSAQQFPDLHSELNLSSLELGDSALYFCASSNAGGPQETQYFGPGTRLLVL.